A single sample is the source of the 21 T cell receptor beta chains below, sequenced in a study of blood T cell repertoires in COVID-19. Some clones are missing from TCRdb's copy, which holds only in-frame ones; the method was immunoSEQ multiplex PCR. Here the sample spans under 150,000 clones, about three quarters being singletons. The specimen was peripheral blood. The origin of the receptors is a woman of 80 years or more with active or convalescent COVID-19.

The chain links TRBV14 to TRBJ1-1; D gene unclear. Trimming took off 4 bases at V and 8 bases at J, with 14 bases between the two ends. CDR3 length equals 13 residues. CDR1 and CDR2 from the germline V gene are SGHDN and FVKESK. The CDR3 DNA follows: TGTGCCAGCAGCCCGAATAGGCTCGGGGAAGCTTTCTTT. Amino acid sequence: CASSPNRLGEAFF. The entire variable domain, with the rest obtained from reference TRBV14 and TRBJ1-1, is as follows: EAGVTQFPSHSVIEKGQTVTLRCDPISGHDNLYWYRRVMGKEIKFLLHFVKESKQDESGMPNNRFLAERTGGTYSTLKVQPAELEDSGVYFCASSPNRLGEAFFGQGTRLTVV.

The chain is built from TRBV18 and TRBJ2-2; weak D call: TRBD1 (6 bases). The germline V and J ends were trimmed by 2 bases and 3 bases, with 10 bases remaining between them. Per the germline V gene, CDR1 is KGHSH and CDR2 is LQKENI. The length of the CDR3 is 15 residues. CDR3 DNA sequence: TGTGCCAGCTCACCAGGGGGCGCGTACACCGGGGAGCTGTTTTTT. Residues: CASSPGGAYTGELFF. The variable domain in full, completed from reference TRBV18 and TRBJ2-2, reads NAGVMQNPRHLVRRRGQEARLRCSPMKGHSHVYWYRQLPEEGLKFMVYLQKENIIDESGMPKERFSAEFPKEGPSILRIQQVVRGDSAAYFCASSPGGAYTGELFFGEGSRLTVL.

V is TRBV7-2 and J is TRBJ1-5, with TRBD1 identical over 7 bases. The CDR3 length is 16 residues. The junction had 7 bases not matched to a gene; V was cut back by 2 bases and J by 3 bases. From germline, CDR1 is SGHTA and CDR2 FQGNSA. The CDR3 nucleotides read TGTGCCAGCAGCTTAATAGGGGGACAGAACAATCAGCCCCAGCATTTT. Its translation: CASSLIGGQNNQPQHF.

The chain carries TRBV4-1 and TRBJ1-6; 11 nucleotides line up with TRBD1. Trimming took 4 bases from V and 7 from J; bases not matched to a gene: 6. CDR1 and CDR2 (germline): MGHRA, YSYEKL. The CDR3 is 16 residues long. CDR3 nucleotides: TGCGCCAGCAGCCTCGGACAGGGGGCGAGCAATTCACCCCTCCACTTT. Its protein is CASSLGQGASNSPLHF.

This clone was seen a handful of times. The chain is built from TRBV2 and TRBJ1-1, with D unresolved. V gave up 7 bases and J gave up 4 bases, with 10 bases separating them. The CDR3 is 12 residues long. The germline CDR1 and CDR2 sequences are SNHLY and FYNNEI. The CDR3 is CASKKISTEAFF. The CDR3 region has the DNA TGTGCCAGCAAGAAAATCAGCACTGAAGCTTTCTTT.

The chain employs TRBV7-8 and TRBJ2-5, with a possible D match to TRBD2 (5 bases). V lost 3 bases to trimming and J lost 5 bases, with 13 bases between them. Germline CDR1 SGHVS, CDR2 FQNEAQ. This CDR3 comprises 14 residues. This CDR3 is CASSFPAGVETQYF. The CDR3 DNA is TGTGCCAGCAGCTTCCCGGCGGGCGTCGAGACCCAGTACTTC.

The rearrangement links TRBV30 to TRBJ1-6; 7 bases are a match to TRBD1. Germline V gives CDR1 GTSNPN, CDR2 SVGIG (reference sequence). The CDR3 consists of 14 residues. The junction had 1 base not matched to a gene; V was cut back by 1 base and J by 4 bases. The CDR3 DNA sequence: TGTGCCTGGAGTGGACAGGGATATAATTCACCCCTCCACTTT. Its protein product is CAWSGQGYNSPLHF.

The chain combines TRBV27 with TRBJ1-1; TRBD1 matches at 8 bases. CDR3 length: 16 residues. Germline trimming cut 4 bases from V and 1 base from J; bases unmatched to any gene: 8. From germline, CDR1 is MNHEY and CDR2 SMNVEV (reference sequence). CDR3 amino acids: CASSSTRGLTNTEAFF. CDR3 DNA sequence: TGTGCCAGCAGTTCCACCAGGGGGCTGACGAACACTGAAGCTTTCTTT.

The rearrangement links TRBV5-1 to TRBJ2-2; tentative D call: TRBD2 (5 bases). Germline loops: CDR1 SGHRS, CDR2 YFSETQ. The CDR3 loop spans 14 amino acids. CDR3 protein: CASTGLAANGELFF. DNA for the CDR3: TGCGCTTCGACTGGGCTAGCTGCGAACGGGGAGCTGTTTTTT.

The rearrangement links TRBV7-9 to TRBJ2-7, with 8 bases fitting TRBD2. With V trimmed by 5 bases and J by 3 bases, 9 bases remained unmatched. Germline-derived CDR1 and CDR2 are SEHNR and FQNEAQ (reference sequence). The CDR3 has 15 residues. The CDR3 spells CASSLERGPLYEQYF. CDR3 coding DNA: TGTGCCAGCAGCCTAGAGCGGGGGCCACTCTACGAGCAGTACTTC.

The chain joins TRBV5-6 to TRBJ2-1; D unresolved. The CDR3 is made up of 16 amino acids. Germline assignment: CDR1 SGHDT and CDR2 YYEEEE. V was trimmed by 0 bases and J by 1 base, leaving 11 bases between them. The CDR3 DNA sequence: TGTGCCAGCAGCTTGGCCGCTGGCAGGTCCTACAATGAGCAGTTCTTC. The encoded protein is CASSLAAGRSYNEQFF.

The chain recombines TRBV7-2 with TRBJ2-7; 8 nucleotides match TRBD2. V gave up 1 base and J gave up 1 base; unmatched junction bases: 9. The CDR3 is 17 residues long. Germline lookup yields CDR1 SGHTA and CDR2 FQGNSA. The CDR3, as DNA: TGTGCCAGCAGCTTAGGTTTTAGTGGCGGGGGGTCCTACGAGCAGTACTTC. This codes for CASSLGFSGGGSYEQYF.

The rearrangement joins TRBV5-1 to TRBJ1-1, with a tentative D call TRBD1 (6 bases). The CDR3 runs to 16 residues. V lost 5 bases to trimming and J lost 3 bases, with 20 bases between them. Germline V lookup: CDR1 SGHRS, CDR2 YFSETQ. Written as DNA, the CDR3 is TGCGCCAGCAGTCCCGGTAGGGGGTCTATAGACACTGAAGCTTTCTTT. This sequence encodes CASSPGRGSIDTEAFF.

V usage is TRBV7-3 and J usage is TRBJ1-2, with a weak D call TRBD1 (6 bases). Germline CDR1 and CDR2: SGHTA and FQGTGA. V lost 1 base, J lost 0 bases, and 15 bases lay in between. The CDR3 length is 17 residues. The CDR3: CASSLRAGDGPNYGYTF. The CDR3 nucleotides read TGTGCCAGCAGCTTAAGGGCAGGGGATGGGCCTAACTATGGCTACACCTTC.

Here the CDR3 reads CASSDVGGTSGAFF. CDR3 bases: TGCGCCAGCAGCGATGTAGGAGGGACCTCGGGAGCTTTCTTT. J is TRBJ1-1 and V is TRBV5-1; possible D gene TRBD1, 5 bases. Trimming removed 4 bases at V and 10 bases at J, with 20 bases between. Germline V gives CDR1 SGHRS, CDR2 YFSETQ. This CDR3 is 14 amino acids long.

The chain joins TRBV6-5 to TRBJ1-4; tentative D call: TRBD1 (5 bases). V lost 6 bases to trimming and J lost 5 bases, with 13 bases between them. The CDR3 is 14 amino acids. Germline CDR1 reads MNHEY; CDR2 reads SVGAGI. CDR3: CASRGGRLNEKLFF. As DNA, the CDR3 is TGTGCCAGCAGGGGGGGACGGCTAAATGAAAAACTGTTTTTT.

This clone came up a few times. The rearrangement joins TRBV27 to TRBJ2-7; D is unclear. This CDR3 is 15 amino acids long. Between the trimmed V and J ends, which lost 5 bases and 7 bases, there was a span of 21 bases. CDR1 and CDR2 from the germline V gene are MNHEY and SMNVEV (reference sequence). DNA for the CDR3: TGTGCCAGCAGTAACAAAGCTGCAGGCCTGCTGGAGCAGTACTTC. Amino acid sequence: CASSNKAAGLLEQYF.

This sequence joins TRBV6-2 or TRBV6-3 and TRBJ1-5; 7 positions match TRBD1. This CDR3 region has 18 residues. Germline trimming cut 5 bases from V and 9 bases from J; bases unmatched to any gene: 22. Germline V gives CDR1 MNHEY, CDR2 SVGEGT. The CDR3 here is CASSIGQAGTASLRPQHF. Written as DNA, the CDR3 is TGTGCCAGCAGTATAGGACAAGCCGGGACAGCCAGCTTGAGGCCCCAGCATTTT.

V and J are TRBV5-8 and TRBJ1-2, with 11 bases fitting TRBD1. CDR1 is SGHTS and CDR2 is YDEGEE in the germline V gene. CDR3 size: 14 residues. After removal of 3 bases from V and 4 bases from J, the junction contained 2 bases not matched to a gene. The CDR3 region is CASSWDRGTYGYTF. DNA of the CDR3: TGTGCCAGCAGCTGGGACAGGGGGACCTATGGCTACACCTTC.

V gene TRBV28 combines with J gene TRBJ1-2; D gene unclear. CDR3 length equals 11 residues. V was clipped by 8 bases and J by 14 bases, with 18 bases between them. Germline values: CDR1 MDHEN, CDR2 SYDVKM. The DNA for the CDR3 is TGTGCCAGCGGGTATGAGGGAACCAGGACCTTC. The encoded protein is CASGYEGTRTF.

The rearrangement links TRBV7-2 to TRBJ2-3; the match to TRBD2 covers 8 bases. This CDR3 spans 15 amino acids. The ends lost 3 bases at V and 2 bases at J; junction bases unmatched: 4. Germline V CDR1 and CDR2: SGHTA, FQGNSA. The CDR3 here is CASSFQRGITDTQYF. The CDR3 DNA reads as TGTGCCAGCAGCTTTCAGCGGGGGATCACAGATACGCAGTATTTT.